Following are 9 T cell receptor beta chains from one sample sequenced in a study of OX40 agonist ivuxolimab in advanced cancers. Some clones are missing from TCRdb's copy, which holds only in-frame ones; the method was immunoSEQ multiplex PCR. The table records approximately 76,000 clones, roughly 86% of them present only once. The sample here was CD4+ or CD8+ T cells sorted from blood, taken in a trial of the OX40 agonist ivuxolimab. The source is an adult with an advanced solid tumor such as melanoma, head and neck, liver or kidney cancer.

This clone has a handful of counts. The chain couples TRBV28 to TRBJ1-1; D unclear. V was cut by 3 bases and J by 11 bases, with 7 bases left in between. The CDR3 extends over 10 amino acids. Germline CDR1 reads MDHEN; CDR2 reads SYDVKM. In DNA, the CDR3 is TGTGCCAGCAGTTTTAAACGGGCTTTCTTT. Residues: CASSFKRAFF.

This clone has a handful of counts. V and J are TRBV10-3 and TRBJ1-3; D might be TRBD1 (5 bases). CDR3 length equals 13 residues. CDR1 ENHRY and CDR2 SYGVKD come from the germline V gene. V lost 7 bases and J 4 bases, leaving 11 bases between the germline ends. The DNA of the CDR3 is TGTGCCATCAAACCGGGGCCCGGAAACACCATATATTTT. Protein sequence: CAIKPGPGNTIYF.

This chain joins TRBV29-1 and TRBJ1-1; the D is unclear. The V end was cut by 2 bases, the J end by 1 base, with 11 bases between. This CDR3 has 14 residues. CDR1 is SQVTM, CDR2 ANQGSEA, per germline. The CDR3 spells CSVEWEGRNTEAFF. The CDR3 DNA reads TGCAGCGTTGAATGGGAGGGCCGGAACACTGAAGCTTTCTTT.

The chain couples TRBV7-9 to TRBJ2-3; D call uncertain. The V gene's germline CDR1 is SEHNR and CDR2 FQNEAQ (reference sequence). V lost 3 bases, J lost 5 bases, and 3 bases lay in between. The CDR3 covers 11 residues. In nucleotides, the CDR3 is TGTGCCAGCAGCTTTCAAGATACGCAGTATTTT. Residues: CASSFQDTQYF.

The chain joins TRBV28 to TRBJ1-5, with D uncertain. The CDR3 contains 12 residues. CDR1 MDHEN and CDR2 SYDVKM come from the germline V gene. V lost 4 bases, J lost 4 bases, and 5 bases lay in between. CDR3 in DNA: TGTGCCAGCAGTTCCACTAATCAGCCCCAGCATTTT. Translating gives CASSSTNQPQHF.

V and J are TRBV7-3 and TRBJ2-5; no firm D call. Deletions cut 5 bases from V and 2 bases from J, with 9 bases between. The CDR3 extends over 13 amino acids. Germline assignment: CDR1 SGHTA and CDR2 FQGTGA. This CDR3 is CASSAMIQETQYF. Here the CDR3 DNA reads TGTGCCAGCAGCGCTATGATACAAGAGACCCAGTACTTC.

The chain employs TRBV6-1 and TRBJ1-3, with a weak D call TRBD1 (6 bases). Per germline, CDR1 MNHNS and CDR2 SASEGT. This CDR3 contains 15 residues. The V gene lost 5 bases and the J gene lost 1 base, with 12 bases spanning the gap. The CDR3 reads CASSTQGLSGNTIYF. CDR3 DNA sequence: TGTGCCAGCAGTACTCAGGGGTTATCTGGAAACACCATATATTTT.

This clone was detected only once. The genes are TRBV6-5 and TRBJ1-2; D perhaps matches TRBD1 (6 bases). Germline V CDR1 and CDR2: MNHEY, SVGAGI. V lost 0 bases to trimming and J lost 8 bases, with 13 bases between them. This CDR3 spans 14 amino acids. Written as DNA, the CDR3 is TGTGCCAGCAGTTACTCGTTCAGGGGCCAAGGCTACACCTTC. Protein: CASSYSFRGQGYTF.

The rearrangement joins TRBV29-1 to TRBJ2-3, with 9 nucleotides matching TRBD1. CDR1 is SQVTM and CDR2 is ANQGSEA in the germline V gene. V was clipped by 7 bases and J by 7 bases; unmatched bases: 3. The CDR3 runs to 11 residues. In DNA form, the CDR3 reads TGCAGCGCGGACAGGGGCAATACGCAGTATTTT. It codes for CSADRGNTQYF.